This T cell receptor (beta chain) was recovered during a study of T cells in localized non-small cell lung cancer. The assay was immunoSEQ multiplex PCR, and TCRdb's table has in-frame clones only and misses some. The repertoire holds approximately 1,800 clones, with 20% to 30% as singletons. The CDR3 loop spans 16 amino acids. V dropped 4 bases and J dropped 3; count of bases not matched to a gene: 9. Germline V gives CDR1 MNHGY, CDR2 SAAAGT. The rearrangement uses TRBV6-8 and TRBJ2-3, with 8 bases matching TRBD1. Here the sequenced sample was normal lung tissue next to the tumor, taken before any cancer treatment. The receptor comes from a male donor aged 60 or older with stage II squamous cell lung carcinoma. CDR3 sequence (DNA): TGTGCCAGCAGTTCCTGGACAGGGTTAAAAACAGATACGCAGTATTTT. Protein product: CASSSWTGLKTDTQYF.